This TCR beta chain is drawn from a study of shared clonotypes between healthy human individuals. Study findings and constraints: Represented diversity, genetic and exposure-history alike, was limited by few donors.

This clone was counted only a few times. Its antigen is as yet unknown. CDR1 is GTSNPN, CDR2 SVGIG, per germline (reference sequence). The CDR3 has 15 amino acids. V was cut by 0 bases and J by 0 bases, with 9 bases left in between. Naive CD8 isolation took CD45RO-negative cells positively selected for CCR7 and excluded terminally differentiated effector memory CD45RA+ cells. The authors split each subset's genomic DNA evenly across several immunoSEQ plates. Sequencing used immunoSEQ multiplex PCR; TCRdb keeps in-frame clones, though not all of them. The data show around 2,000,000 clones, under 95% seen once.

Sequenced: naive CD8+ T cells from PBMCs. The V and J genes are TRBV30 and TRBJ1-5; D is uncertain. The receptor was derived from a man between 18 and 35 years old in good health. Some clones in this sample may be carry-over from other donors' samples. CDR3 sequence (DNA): TGTGCCTGGAGTGTACCGGTCGATAGCAATCAGCCCCAGCATTTT. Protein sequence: CAWSVPVDSNQPQHF.